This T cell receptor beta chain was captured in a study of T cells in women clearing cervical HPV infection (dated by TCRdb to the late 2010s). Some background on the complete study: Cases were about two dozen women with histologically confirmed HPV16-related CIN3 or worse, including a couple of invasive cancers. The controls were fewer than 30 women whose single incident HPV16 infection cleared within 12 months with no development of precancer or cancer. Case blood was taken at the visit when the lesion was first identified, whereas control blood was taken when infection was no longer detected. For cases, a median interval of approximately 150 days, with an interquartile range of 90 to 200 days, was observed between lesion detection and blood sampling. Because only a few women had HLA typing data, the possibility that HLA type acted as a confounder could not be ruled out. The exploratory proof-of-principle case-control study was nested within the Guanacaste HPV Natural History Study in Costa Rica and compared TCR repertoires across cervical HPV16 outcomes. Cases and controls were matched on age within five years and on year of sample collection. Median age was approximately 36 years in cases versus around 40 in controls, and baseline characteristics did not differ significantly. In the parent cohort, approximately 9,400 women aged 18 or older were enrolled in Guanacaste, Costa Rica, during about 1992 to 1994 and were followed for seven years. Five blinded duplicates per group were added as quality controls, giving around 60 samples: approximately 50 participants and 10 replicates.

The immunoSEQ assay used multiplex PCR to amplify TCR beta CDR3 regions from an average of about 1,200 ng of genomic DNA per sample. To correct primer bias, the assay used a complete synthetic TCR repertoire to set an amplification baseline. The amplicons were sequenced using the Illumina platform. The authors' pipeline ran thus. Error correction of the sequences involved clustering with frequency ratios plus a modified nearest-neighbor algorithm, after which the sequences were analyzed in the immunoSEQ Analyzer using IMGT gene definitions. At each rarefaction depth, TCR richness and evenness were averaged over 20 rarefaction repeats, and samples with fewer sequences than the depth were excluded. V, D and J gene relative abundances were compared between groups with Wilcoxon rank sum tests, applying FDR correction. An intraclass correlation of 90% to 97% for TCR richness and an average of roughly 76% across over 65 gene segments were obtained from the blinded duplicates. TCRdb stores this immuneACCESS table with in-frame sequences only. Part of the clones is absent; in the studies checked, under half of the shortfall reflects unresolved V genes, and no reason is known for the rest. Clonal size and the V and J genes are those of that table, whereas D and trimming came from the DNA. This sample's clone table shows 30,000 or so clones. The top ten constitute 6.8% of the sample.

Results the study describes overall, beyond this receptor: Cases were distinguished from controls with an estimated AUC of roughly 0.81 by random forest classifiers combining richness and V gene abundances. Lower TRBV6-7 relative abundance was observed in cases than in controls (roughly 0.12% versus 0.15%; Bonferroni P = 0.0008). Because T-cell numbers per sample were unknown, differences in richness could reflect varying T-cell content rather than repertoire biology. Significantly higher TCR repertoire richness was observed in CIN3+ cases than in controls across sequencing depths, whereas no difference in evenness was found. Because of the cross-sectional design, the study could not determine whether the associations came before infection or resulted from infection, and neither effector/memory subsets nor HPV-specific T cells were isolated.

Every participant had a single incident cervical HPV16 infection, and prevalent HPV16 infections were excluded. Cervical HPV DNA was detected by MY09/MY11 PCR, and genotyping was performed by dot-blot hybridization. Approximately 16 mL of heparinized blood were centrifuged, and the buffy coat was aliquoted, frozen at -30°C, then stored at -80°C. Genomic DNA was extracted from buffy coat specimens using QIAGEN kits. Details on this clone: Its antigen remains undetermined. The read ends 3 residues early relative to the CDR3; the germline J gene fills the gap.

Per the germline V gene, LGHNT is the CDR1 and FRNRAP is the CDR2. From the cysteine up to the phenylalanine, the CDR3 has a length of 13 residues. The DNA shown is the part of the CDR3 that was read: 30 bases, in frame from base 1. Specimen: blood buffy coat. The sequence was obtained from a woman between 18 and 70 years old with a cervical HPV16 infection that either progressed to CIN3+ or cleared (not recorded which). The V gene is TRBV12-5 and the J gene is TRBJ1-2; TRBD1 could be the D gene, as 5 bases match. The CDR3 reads CASGLAGVGGYTF. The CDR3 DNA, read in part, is TGTGCTAGTGGTTTGGCGGGGGTGGGAGGC.